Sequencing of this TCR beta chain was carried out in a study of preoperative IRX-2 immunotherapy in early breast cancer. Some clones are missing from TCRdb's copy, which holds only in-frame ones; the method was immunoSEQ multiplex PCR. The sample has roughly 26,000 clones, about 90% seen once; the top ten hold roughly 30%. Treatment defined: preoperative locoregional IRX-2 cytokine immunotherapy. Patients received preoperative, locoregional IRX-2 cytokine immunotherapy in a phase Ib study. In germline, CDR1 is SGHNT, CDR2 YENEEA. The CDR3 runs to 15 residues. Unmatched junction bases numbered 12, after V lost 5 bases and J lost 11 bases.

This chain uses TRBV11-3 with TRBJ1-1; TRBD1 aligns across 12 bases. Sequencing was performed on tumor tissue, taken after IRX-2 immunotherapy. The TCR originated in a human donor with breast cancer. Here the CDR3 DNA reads TGTGCCAGCAGCGCACCGGGACAGGGGGCTGGCCTGGCTTTCTTT. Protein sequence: CASSAPGQGAGLAFF.